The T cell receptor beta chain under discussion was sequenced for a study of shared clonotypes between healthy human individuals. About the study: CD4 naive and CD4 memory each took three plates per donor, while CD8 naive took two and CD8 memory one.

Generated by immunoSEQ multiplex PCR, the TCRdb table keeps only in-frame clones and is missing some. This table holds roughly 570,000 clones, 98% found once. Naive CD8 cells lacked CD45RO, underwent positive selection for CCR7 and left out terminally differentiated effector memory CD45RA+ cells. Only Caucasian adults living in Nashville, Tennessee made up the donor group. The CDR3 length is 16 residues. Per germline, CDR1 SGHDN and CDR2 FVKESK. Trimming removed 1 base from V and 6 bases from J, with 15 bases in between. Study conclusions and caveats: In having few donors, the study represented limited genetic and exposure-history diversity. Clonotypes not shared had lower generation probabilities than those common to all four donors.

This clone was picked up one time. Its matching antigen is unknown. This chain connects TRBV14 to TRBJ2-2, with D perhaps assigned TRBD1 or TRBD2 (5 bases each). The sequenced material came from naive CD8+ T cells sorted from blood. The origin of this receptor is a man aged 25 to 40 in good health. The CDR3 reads CASSQGPGRFAGELFF. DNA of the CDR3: TGTGCCAGCAGCCAAGGACCGGGGCGGTTTGCCGGGGAGCTGTTTTTT.